The TCR beta chain under discussion was sequenced for a study of shared clonotypes between healthy human individuals. Across the whole study: Donors had three CD4 naive, three CD4 memory, two CD8 naive and one CD8 memory plate apiece.

Only in-frame clones appear in the TCRdb table, and some are missing; sequencing was by immunoSEQ multiplex PCR. Among fewer than 1 million clones listed, around 96% were seen once. The CDR3 is 13 residues long. The V gene's germline CDR1 is SGHTA and CDR2 FQGTGA. Trimming took 5 bases from V and 8 from J, leaving 13 bases between them. Naive-designated CD8 cells lacked CD45RO, were positively enriched for CCR7, and omitted terminally differentiated effector memory CD45RA+ cells. This chain links TRBV7-3 with TRBJ2-1; D remains unclear. Sequenced material: naive CD8+ T cells sorted from blood. This receptor was obtained from a man younger than 45 in good health. The DNA of the CDR3 is TGTGCCAGCAGCCCGTGGGTTTTGGATGAGCAGTTCTTC. Translated, it gives CASSPWVLDEQFF.